This record covers a single T cell receptor beta chain. Antigen: not known. The data derive from a study of graft-versus-host responses after intestinal transplantation. This table comes from immunoSEQ multiplex PCR, and its TCRdb copy is limited to in-frame clones, with some not included. The table records under 130,000 clones, 90% to 95% of them present only once. Germline loops: CDR1 SQVTM, CDR2 ANQGSEA. The V and J ends lost 7 bases and 2 bases, in that order; junction bases with no gene match: 10. The length of the CDR3 is 15 residues. The sample consisted of unstimulated CD8+ T cells sorted from spleen or lymph node cells, taken before intestinal transplant. The TCR comes from a human donor who received an intestinal transplant. The chain recombines TRBV29-1 with TRBJ2-1, with 8 bases fitting TRBD1. DNA of the CDR3: TGCAGCGGGTTCCAGGGGGCATGGACCTACAATGAGCAGTTCTTC. This gives the protein CSGFQGAWTYNEQFF.